This T cell receptor (beta chain) was profiled in a study of early T cells in non-severe SARS-CoV-2 infection. Across the study: Bulk RNA taken from unsorted whole blood was sequenced, leaving chains unpaired.

TCRdb reprocessed the 5' RACE reads with MiXCR, giving one entry per CDR3 protein. The sample has 25,000 to 30,000 distinct CDR3 sequences, around 5.3% seen once. This clonotype has ten or more counts. The V end was cut by 6 bases, the J end by 4 bases, with 7 bases between. CDR3 size: 12 residues. In germline, CDR1 is SNHLY, CDR2 FYNNEI. The clonotype originates from an adult who was a healthcare worker with PCR-confirmed SARS-CoV-2 infection or an uninfected control (not recorded which). Sequenced: whole blood. The chain has TRBV2 and TRBJ1-3; possibly TRBD1 for D (5 bases). DNA for the CDR3: TGTGCCAGCAGCAGGGTCGGAAACACCATATATTTT. Protein sequence: CASSRVGNTIYF.